This TCR beta chain was sequenced in a study of shared clonotypes between healthy human individuals. Naive CD8 isolation took CD45RO-negative cells positively selected for CCR7 and excluded terminally differentiated effector memory CD45RA+ cells. This CDR3 is built from 15 residues. TCRdb's table, derived via immunoSEQ multiplex PCR, lists solely in-frame clones and lacks some. Of a few million clones detected, roughly 95% appear once; the ten largest clones hold around 1.7%. This rearrangement joins TRBV12-1 to TRBJ2-3; TRBD1, the D gene given by the table, was not confirmed from the DNA. TRBV12-1 counts as a pseudogene. This receptor was identified in a man between 18 and 29 years old in good health. Some clones in this sample may be carry-over from other donors' samples. Sequences were obtained from naive CD8+ T cells from PBMCs. The CDR3 coding sequence is TGTGCCAGCAGCCTTAGGGGACAGGGGACAGATACGCAGTATTTT. This encodes CASSLRGQGTDTQYF.